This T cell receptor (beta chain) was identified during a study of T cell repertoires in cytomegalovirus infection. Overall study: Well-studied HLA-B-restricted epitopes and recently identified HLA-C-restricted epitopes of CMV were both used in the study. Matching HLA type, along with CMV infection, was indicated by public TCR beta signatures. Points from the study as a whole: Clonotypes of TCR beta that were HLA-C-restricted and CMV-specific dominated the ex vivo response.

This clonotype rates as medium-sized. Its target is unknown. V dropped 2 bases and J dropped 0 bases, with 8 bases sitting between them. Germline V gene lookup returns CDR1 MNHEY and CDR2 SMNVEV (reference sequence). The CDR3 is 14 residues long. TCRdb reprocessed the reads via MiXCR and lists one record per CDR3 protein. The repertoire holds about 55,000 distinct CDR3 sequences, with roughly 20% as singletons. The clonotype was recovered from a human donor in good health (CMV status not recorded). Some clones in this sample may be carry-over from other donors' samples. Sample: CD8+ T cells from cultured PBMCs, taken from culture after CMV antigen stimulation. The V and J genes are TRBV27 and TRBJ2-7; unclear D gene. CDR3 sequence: CASSLGVSSYEQYF. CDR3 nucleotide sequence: TGTGCCAGCAGTTTAGGAGTCTCCTCCTACGAGCAGTACTTC.